The next 2 T cell receptor beta chains were all read from a single sample in a study of Tregs in tolerant kidney transplant recipients. Some clones are missing from TCRdb's copy, which holds only in-frame ones; the method was immunoSEQ multiplex PCR. The repertoire includes hundreds of thousands of clones, about 80% of them detected once, and less than 0.75% sits in the top ten. Sequences were obtained from CD4+ T cells from blood. The receptor set was obtained from a human donor in good health.

This sequence joins TRBV2 and TRBJ2-7; no clear D gene. This CDR3 region has 12 residues. V was shortened by 7 bases and J by 6 bases, with 13 bases between the two germline ends. Germline CDR1 reads SNHLY; CDR2 reads FYNNEI. The CDR3 sequence is CASNLGDSEQYF. The DNA for the CDR3 is TGTGCCAGCAATCTTGGAGATTCCGAGCAGTACTTC.

This clone occurred once. V gene TRBV4-1 combines with J gene TRBJ2-7; 7 bases agree with TRBD1. CDR1 and CDR2 from the germline V gene are MGHRA and YSYEKL. V was pared by 4 bases and J by 2 bases, with 14 bases of the junction left unmatched. CDR3 length equals 17 residues. The CDR3 loop is CASSRPPGTASPYEQYF. The CDR3 region has the DNA TGCGCCAGCAGCCGTCCCCCCGGGACAGCCAGTCCCTACGAGCAGTACTTC.